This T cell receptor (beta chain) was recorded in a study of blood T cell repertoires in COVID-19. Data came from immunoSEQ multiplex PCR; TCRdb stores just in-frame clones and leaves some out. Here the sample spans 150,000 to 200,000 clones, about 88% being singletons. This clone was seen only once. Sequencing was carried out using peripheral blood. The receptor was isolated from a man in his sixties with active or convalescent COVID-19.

CDR3 amino acids: CASSLGVTAEATNEKLFF. As DNA, the CDR3 is TGCGCCAGCAGCTTGGGGGTGACAGCTGAAGCAACTAATGAAAAACTGTTTTTT. The gene calls are TRBV5-1 and TRBJ1-4; D might be TRBD1 (5 bases). The V gene's germline CDR1 is SGHRS and CDR2 YFSETQ. The CDR3 contains 18 residues. Trimming pared 0 bases from V and 0 bases from J, leaving 15 bases between.